These T cell receptor beta chains were read from a single sample in a study of T cells after yellow fever vaccination. TCRdb re-analysed the 5' RACE reads in MiXCR, keeping a single row per CDR3 protein. The sample lists 250,000 to 400,000 distinct CDR3 sequences, approximately 4% occurring once. The sample here was PBMCs, taken 15 days after the yellow fever booster vaccination. Every receptor here comes from a man between 18 and 29 years old who received the YFV17D yellow fever vaccine. Each CDR3 is given with its conserved first and last residue. D genes are given only for firm matches. Rows may omit the clone size; those that give it use once, few, many or a size class.

NA,many,TRBV20-1,TRBJ2-3,CSVGGRTGVTQYF,TGCAGCGTGGGGGGTAGGACCGGGGTTACGCAGTATTTT
TRBD1,many,TRBV27,TRBJ1-5,CASSPRGRGPRVQPQHF,TGTGCCAGCAGTCCGAGGGGCAGGGGGCCCAGAGTTCAGCCCCAGCATTTT
NA,NA,TRBV5-1,TRBJ1-5,CASSLDVGGNQPQHF,TGCGCCAGCAGCTTGGATGTGGGGGGGAATCAGCCCCAGCATTTT
TRBD1,NA,TRBV6-5,TRBJ2-1,CASKSGRGLRMLDNEQFF,TGTGCCAGCAAAAGCGGCAGGGGGCTCCGAATGTTAGACAATGAGCAGTTCTTC
NA,NA,TRBV9,TRBJ1-3,CASSGKAGFYSGNTIYF,TGTGCCAGCAGCGGAAAGGCAGGTTTCTACTCTGGAAACACCATATATTTT
NA,NA,TRBV7-2,TRBJ2-5,CASSLRQLGPETQYF,TGTGCCAGCAGCCTACGCCAGTTGGGTCCCGAAACCCAGTACTTC
TRBD2,few,TRBV5-1,TRBJ2-5,CASSLAGISSYQETQYF,TGCGCCAGCAGCCTAGCGGGAATATCCTCCTACCAAGAGACCCAGTACTTC
NA,many,TRBV4-3,TRBJ2-5,CASSQEWGRAGETQYF,TGCGCCAGCAGCCAAGAATGGGGCCGGGCGGGGGAGACCCAGTACTTC
NA,NA,TRBV7-2,TRBJ1-6,CASSPSLSGGALHF,TGTGCCAGCAGCCCCTCGTTGTCAGGCGGGGCCCTCCACTTT
NA,few,TRBV7-2,TRBJ1-1,CASRPRALKNTEAFF,TGTGCCAGCAGGCCCCGGGCCCTAAAGAACACTGAAGCTTTCTTT
NA,many,TRBV15,TRBJ1-5,CATSRVSGGNQPQHF,TGTGCCACCAGCAGAGTATCAGGCGGCAATCAGCCCCAGCATTTT
TRBD1,many,TRBV20-1,TRBJ2-3,CSASTGEYTDTQYF,TGCAGTGCTAGTACAGGGGAATACACAGATACGCAGTATTTT
NA,few,TRBV20-1,TRBJ1-1,CSANLGQMNTEAFF,TGCAGTGCCAACTTGGGACAAATGAACACTGAAGCTTTCTTT
TRBD2,many,TRBV5-1,TRBJ2-3,CASSRIGGMKTDTQYF,TGCGCCAGCAGCCGGATCGGGGGGATGAAGACAGATACGCAGTATTTT
TRBD2,few,TRBV5-1,TRBJ2-2,CASSMTSGGAAGELFF,TGCGCCAGCAGCATGACTAGCGGGGGGGCAGCCGGGGAGCTGTTTTTT
NA,NA,TRBV5-6,TRBJ2-1,CASSLSGEAYNEQFF,TGTGCCAGCAGCCTCTCAGGGGAGGCCTACAATGAGCAGTTCTTC
NA,many,TRBV7-8,TRBJ2-1,CASSLLQTTYNEQFF,TGTGCCAGCAGCTTACTACAGACTACCTACAATGAGCAGTTCTTC
TRBD2,many,TRBV5-1,TRBJ2-1,CASSLVQRGGHEQFF,TGCGCCAGCAGCTTGGTCCAGCGGGGGGGCCACGAGCAGTTCTTC
NA,many,TRBV29-1,TRBJ1-5,CSATLGGDQPQHF,TGCAGCGCTACCCTCGGGGGAGATCAGCCCCAGCATTTT
NA,NA,TRBV6-5,TRBJ1-2,CASRPPDRPYGYTF,TGTGCCAGCAGGCCCCCGGACAGACCCTATGGCTACACCTTC
NA,NA,TRBV29-1,TRBJ2-6,CSVDSGAGANVLTF,TGCAGCGTTGATTCTGGGGCTGGGGCCAACGTCCTGACTTTC
NA,many,TRBV6-2/TRBV6-3,TRBJ1-1,CASSYPARGGRNTEAFF,TGTGCCAGCAGTTACCCAGCTCGGGGAGGTCGGAACACTGAAGCTTTCTTT
NA,few,TRBV20-1,TRBJ1-6,CSARDGQTDYSPLHF,TGCAGTGCTAGAGATGGGCAGACGGACTATTCACCCCTCCACTTT
NA,many,TRBV7-9,TRBJ2-5,CASSVTTDRGTQYF,TGTGCCAGCAGCGTAACAACGGACCGGGGGACCCAGTACTTC
TRBD1,few,TRBV15,TRBJ2-5,CAIGRTGEKFGETQYF,TGTGCCATCGGGAGGACAGGGGAGAAGTTTGGGGAGACCCAGTACTTC
NA,few,TRBV6-1,TRBJ2-6,CASPLFSGANVLTF,TGTGCCAGTCCTTTATTCTCTGGGGCCAACGTCCTGACTTTC
NA,few,TRBV7-6,TRBJ1-5,CASSPPGDNQPQHF,TGTGCCAGCAGCCCCCCAGGGGATAATCAGCCCCAGCATTTT
TRBD1,NA,TRBV4-2,TRBJ1-5,CASSPGTGIYSNQPQHF,TGTGCCAGCAGCCCAGGGACAGGAATCTATAGCAATCAGCCCCAGCATTTT
NA,NA,TRBV2,TRBJ1-5,CASSTDYQPQHF,TGTGCCAGTTCAACCGATTATCAGCCCCAGCATTTT
TRBD1,few,TRBV10-3,TRBJ2-3,CAISDRTGGWDTQYF,TGTGCCATCAGTGATCGGACAGGGGGGTGGGATACGCAGTATTTT
TRBD1,NA,TRBV5-1,TRBJ1-1,CASTIGTAAEAFF,TGCGCCAGCACCATAGGGACAGCCGCTGAAGCTTTCTTT
NA,NA,TRBV5-1,TRBJ2-5,CASSSAGQQETQYF,TGCGCCAGCAGCTCGGCCGGACAGCAAGAGACCCAGTACTTC
TRBD1,NA,TRBV7-9,TRBJ2-3,CASSNTGGIRLYF,TGTGCCAGCAGCAATACAGGGGGGATCAGGCTGTATTTT
TRBD1,many,TRBV19,TRBJ2-4,CASSIHRGAKNIQYF,TGTGCCAGTAGTATCCACAGGGGTGCCAAAAACATTCAGTACTTC
NA,NA,TRBV27,TRBJ2-3,CASSVTGSLSGTQYF,TGTGCCAGCAGTGTAACCGGGTCCCTGTCTGGTACGCAGTATTTT
NA,many,TRBV5-1,TRBJ1-1,CASSLRGVGAEAFF,TGCGCCAGCAGCTTACGGGGTGTAGGCGCTGAAGCTTTCTTT
TRBD2,many,TRBV5-1,TRBJ2-6,CASSLGSGGTSGANVLTF,TGCGCCAGCAGCCTAGGGAGCGGGGGGACCTCTGGGGCCAACGTCCTGACTTTC
NA,NA,TRBV24-1,TRBJ1-1,CATSDGTSQGAFF,TGTGCCACCAGTGATGGGACATCTCAAGGAGCTTTCTTT
NA,few,TRBV4-3,TRBJ2-7,CASSQRELYEQYF,TGCGCCAGCAGCCAGAGGGAACTTTACGAGCAGTACTTC
TRBD1,many,TRBV20-1,TRBJ1-3,CSARTRGTGNTIYF,TGCAGTGCTAGAACCAGGGGGACTGGAAACACCATATATTTT
NA,many,TRBV7-9,TRBJ1-3,CASSLMGATGNTIYF,TGTGCCAGCAGCTTGATGGGGGCTACTGGAAACACCATATATTTT
NA,many,TRBV5-6,TRBJ1-1,CASRGLGTEAFF,TGTGCCAGCAGAGGTCTGGGGACTGAAGCTTTCTTT
NA,many,TRBV7-9,TRBJ2-1,CASSLKGVPYNEQFF,TGTGCCAGCAGCTTAAAGGGGGTGCCCTACAATGAGCAGTTCTTC
NA,NA,TRBV11-2,TRBJ2-7,CASNPLGTASYEQYF,TGTGCCAGTAACCCTTTGGGGACGGCATCCTACGAGCAGTACTTC
TRBD1,NA,TRBV19,TRBJ2-2,CASTTRILATGRLFF,TGTGCCAGTACTACCAGGATATTGGCGACAGGGCGTCTGTTTTTT
NA,many,TRBV29-1,TRBJ2-3,CSVRPADTQYF,TGCAGCGTTAGGCCGGCAGATACGCAGTATTTT
NA,many,TRBV29-1,TRBJ1-1,CSYCEGNTEAFF,TGCAGCTACTGCGAGGGGAACACTGAAGCTTTCTTT
TRBD1,many,TRBV11-2,TRBJ2-7,CASSSPRQGGEQYF,TGTGCCAGCAGTTCTCCCCGACAGGGGGGCGAGCAGTACTTC
NA,few,TRBV25-1,TRBJ2-3,CATHPWEGTDTQYF,TGTGCCACCCACCCCTGGGAGGGCACAGATACGCAGTATTTT
TRBD1,many,TRBV12-3/TRBV12-4,TRBJ2-5,CASSSGTGGGTQYF,TGTGCCAGCAGCTCCGGGACAGGGGGGGGGACCCAGTACTTC
NA,NA,TRBV7-2,TRBJ2-3,CASSLQGNGGTDTQYF,TGTGCCAGCAGCTTACAGGGGAATGGAGGTACAGATACGCAGTATTTT
NA,few,TRBV5-6,TRBJ2-1,CASSAGSYNEQFF,TGTGCCAGCAGCGCCGGGAGTTACAATGAGCAGTTCTTC
TRBD1,many,TRBV5-6,TRBJ2-5,CASSGTVQETQYF,TGTGCCAGCAGCGGGACAGTCCAAGAGACCCAGTACTTC
NA,many,TRBV9,TRBJ2-3,CASSVVGKASTDTQYF,TGTGCCAGCAGCGTAGTCGGCAAGGCTAGCACAGATACGCAGTATTTT
NA,many,TRBV5-5,TRBJ2-5,CASSFAGLTETQYF,TGTGCCAGCAGCTTCGCCGGACTTACCGAGACCCAGTACTTC
NA,few,TRBV4-1,TRBJ2-7,CASSQAQSKPDKDEQYF,TGCGCCAGCAGCCAAGCTCAAAGTAAACCAGACAAGGACGAGCAGTACTTC
NA,many,TRBV5-1,TRBJ1-5,CASTLGEGQPQHF,TGCGCCAGTACCTTAGGGGAGGGTCAGCCCCAGCATTTT
NA,many,TRBV7-6,TRBJ2-6,CASSLSSPTAGANVLTF,TGTGCCAGCAGCTTATCTTCCCCGACAGCCGGGGCCAACGTCCTGACTTTC
TRBD2,NA,TRBV5-1,TRBJ2-5,CASSLASSGAQETQYF,TGCGCCAGCAGCTTGGCTTCTAGCGGGGCCCAAGAGACCCAGTACTTC